Each of the 9 T cell receptor beta chains below was sequenced from the same sample in a study of post-analysis software for immune sequencing data. General study results and limits: TRBV segments more frequent in patients than in controls numbered roughly 5 and included TRBV5-6, TRBV5-1 and TRBV20-1.

Unique-molecular-identifier-tagged TCR beta cDNA libraries were used. TCRdb passed the PCR reads through MiXCR, listing each CDR3 protein once. The sample carries roughly 400,000 distinct CDR3 sequences, approximately 42% recorded once. For these TCRs, the target antigens are not known. The sample consisted of blood. The receptors were sampled from a girl aged 2-10 years with multiple sclerosis.

The chain joins TRBV10-3 to TRBJ2-7; D call uncertain. Deletions cut 3 bases from V and 4 bases from J, with 10 bases between. This CDR3 has 13 residues. Germline V CDR1 and CDR2: ENHRY, SYGVKD. CDR3 loop: CAISDSRPYEQYF. CDR3 sequence (DNA): TGTGCCATCAGTGATAGTAGACCATACGAGCAGTACTTC.

This chain connects TRBV5-1 to TRBJ2-1; a weak D match, TRBD2 (5 bases). The CDR3 is made up of 16 amino acids. Trimming pared 0 bases from V and 3 bases from J, leaving 13 bases between. Germline values: CDR1 SGHRS, CDR2 YFSETQ. The CDR3 is CASSLDSLVSYNEQFF. CDR3 sequence (DNA): TGCGCCAGCAGCTTGGATTCACTAGTAAGCTACAATGAGCAGTTCTTC.

The chain has TRBV10-3 and TRBJ2-7, with D hard to call. CDR1 ENHRY and CDR2 SYGVKD come from the germline V gene. V was pared by 3 bases and J by 0 bases, with 0 bases between. This CDR3 is 11 amino acids long. CDR3 nucleotide sequence: TGTGCCATCAGTGACTCCTACGAGCAGTACTTC. Its translation is CAISDSYEQYF.

Ten or more counts support this clonotype. For the CDR3, the DNA is TGTGCCAGCAGCTTAGCGCTAGCGGGAGGCCCTGGAAATGAGCAGTTCTTC. This sequence encodes CASSLALAGGPGNEQFF. This sequence joins TRBV7-2 and TRBJ2-1, with TRBD2 identical over 11 bases. The CDR3 has 17 residues. V lost 0 bases to trimming and J lost 7 bases; unmatched junction nucleotides: 8. The germline CDR1 and CDR2 sequences are SGHTA and FQGNSA.

This sequence joins TRBV7-8 and TRBJ2-3; 7 bases map to TRBD1. J gave up 9 bases and V 5 bases, and 17 bases lay outside the gene matches. The CDR3 covers 16 residues. CDR1 is SGHVS, CDR2 FQNEAQ, per germline. The DNA of the CDR3 is TGTGCCAGCAGCCCGCCCGATGGGACAGATGGGGCGACGCAGTATTTT. Translation: CASSPPDGTDGATQYF.

This clonotype was seen more than once but under ten times. At one end, the junction sequence differs from germline, possibly due to a read error. J is TRBJ1-2 and V is TRBV12-3 or TRBV12-4; 8 bases are a match to TRBD1. The CDR3 has 14 residues. This CDR3 reads CASSEDRAKYGYTF. In nucleotides, the CDR3 is TGTGCCAGCAGTGAGGACAGGGCTAAATATGGCTACACCTTC.

The rearrangement links TRBV20-1 to TRBJ1-2; D gene uncertain. The CDR3 covers 11 residues. Germline V CDR1 and CDR2: DFQATT, SNEGSKA (reference sequence). V lost 0 bases and J lost 11, with 10 bases in between. This chain's CDR3 is CSARDRAVYTF. The CDR3 DNA sequence: TGCAGTGCTAGAGATAGGGCGGTTTACACCTTC.

The chain links TRBV27 to TRBJ2-3; no firm D call. This CDR3 spans 13 amino acids. Germline V gene data show CDR1 as MNHEY and CDR2 as SMNVEV (reference sequence). Between the trimmed V and J ends, which lost 5 bases and 0 bases, there was a span of 6 bases. Here the CDR3 DNA reads TGTGCCAGCAGTCCTCAGAGCACAGATACGCAGTATTTT. Translating it yields CASSPQSTDTQYF.

The chain uses TRBV6-2 or TRBV6-3 and TRBJ1-1; 7 nucleotides agree with TRBD1. This CDR3 is 14 amino acids long. Germline V lookup: CDR1 MNHEY, CDR2 SVGEGT. Trimming removed 6 bases from V and 0 bases from J; junction bases left unmatched: 4. CDR3 protein: CASSHRGMNTEAFF. Written as DNA, the CDR3 is TGTGCCAGCAGCCACAGGGGAATGAACACTGAAGCTTTCTTT.